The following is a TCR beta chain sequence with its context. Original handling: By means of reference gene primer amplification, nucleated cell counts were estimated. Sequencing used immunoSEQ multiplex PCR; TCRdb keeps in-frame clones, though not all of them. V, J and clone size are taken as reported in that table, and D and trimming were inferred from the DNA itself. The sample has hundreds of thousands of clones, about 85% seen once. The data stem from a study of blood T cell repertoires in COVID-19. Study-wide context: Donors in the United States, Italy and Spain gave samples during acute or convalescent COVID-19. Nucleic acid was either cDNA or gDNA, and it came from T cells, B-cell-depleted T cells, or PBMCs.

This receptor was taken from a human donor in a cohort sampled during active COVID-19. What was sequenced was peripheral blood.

CDR3 residues: CASRASNQPQHF. The CDR3 nucleotides read TGTGCCAGCAGAGCTAGCAATCAGCCCCAGCATTTT. The chain links TRBV28 to TRBJ1-5; D ambiguous. Trimming pared 6 bases from V and 0 bases from J, leaving 3 bases between. Germline lookup yields CDR1 MDHEN and CDR2 SYDVKM. The CDR3 is 12 residues long.